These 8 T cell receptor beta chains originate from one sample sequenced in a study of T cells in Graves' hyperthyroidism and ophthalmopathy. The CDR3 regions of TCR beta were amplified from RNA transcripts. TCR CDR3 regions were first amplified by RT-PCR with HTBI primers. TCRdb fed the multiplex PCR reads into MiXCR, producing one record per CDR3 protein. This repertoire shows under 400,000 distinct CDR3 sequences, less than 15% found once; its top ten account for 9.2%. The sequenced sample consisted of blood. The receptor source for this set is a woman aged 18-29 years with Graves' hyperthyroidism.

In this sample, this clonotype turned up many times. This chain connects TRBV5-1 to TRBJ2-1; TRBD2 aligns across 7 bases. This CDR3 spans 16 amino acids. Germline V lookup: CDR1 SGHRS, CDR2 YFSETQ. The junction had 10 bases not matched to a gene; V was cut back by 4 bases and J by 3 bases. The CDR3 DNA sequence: TGCGCCAGCAGCCAGGGAAGCGGGAACTTCTACAATGAGCAGTTCTTC. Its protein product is CASSQGSGNFYNEQFF.

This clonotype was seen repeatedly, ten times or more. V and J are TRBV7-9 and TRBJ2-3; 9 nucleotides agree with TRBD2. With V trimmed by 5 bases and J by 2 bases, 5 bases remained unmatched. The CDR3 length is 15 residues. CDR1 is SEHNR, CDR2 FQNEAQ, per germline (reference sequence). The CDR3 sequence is CASSPSGMITDTQYF. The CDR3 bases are TGTGCCAGCAGCCCTAGCGGGATGATCACAGATACGCAGTATTTT. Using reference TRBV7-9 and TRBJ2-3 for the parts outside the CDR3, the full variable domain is DTGVSQNPRHKITKRGQNVTFRCDPISEHNRLYWYRQTLGQGPEFLTYFQNEAQLEKSRLLSDRFSAERPKGSFSTLEIQRTEQGDSAMYLCASSPSGMITDTQYFGPGTRLTVL.

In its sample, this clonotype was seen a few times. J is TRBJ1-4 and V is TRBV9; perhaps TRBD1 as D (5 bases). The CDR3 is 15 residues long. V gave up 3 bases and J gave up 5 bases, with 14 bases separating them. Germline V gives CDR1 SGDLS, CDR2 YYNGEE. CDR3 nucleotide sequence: TGTGCCAGCAGCGAAAGTTCAGGGTTCAATGAAAAACTGTTTTTT. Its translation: CASSESSGFNEKLFF.

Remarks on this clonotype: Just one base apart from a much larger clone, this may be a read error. Written as DNA, the CDR3 is TGTGCCAGCAGTCCCGGGACAAGGATCCACGAGCAGTACTTC. Its protein product is CASSPGTRIHEQYF. This chain joins TRBV7-9 and TRBJ2-7; D possibly corresponds to TRBD1 (6 bases). From germline, CDR1 is SEHNR and CDR2 FQNEAQ (reference sequence). The CDR3 consists of 14 residues. The germline V and J ends were trimmed by 6 bases and 5 bases, with 17 bases remaining between them.

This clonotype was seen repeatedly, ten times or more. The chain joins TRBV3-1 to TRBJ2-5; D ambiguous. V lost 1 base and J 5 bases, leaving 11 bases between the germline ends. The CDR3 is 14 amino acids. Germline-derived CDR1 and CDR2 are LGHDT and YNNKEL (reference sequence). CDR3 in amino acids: CASSQVPGPETQYF. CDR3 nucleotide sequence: TGTGCCAGCAGCCAAGTCCCTGGGCCGGAGACCCAGTACTTC.

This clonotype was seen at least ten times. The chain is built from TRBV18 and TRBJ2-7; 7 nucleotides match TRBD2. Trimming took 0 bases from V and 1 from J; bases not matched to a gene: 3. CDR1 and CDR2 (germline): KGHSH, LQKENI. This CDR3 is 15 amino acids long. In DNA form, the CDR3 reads TGTGCCAGCTCACCACCGACGGGAGGTTCCTACGAGCAGTACTTC. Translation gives CASSPPTGGSYEQYF. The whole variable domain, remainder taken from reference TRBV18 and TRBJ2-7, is NAGVMQNPRHLVRRRGQEARLRCSPMKGHSHVYWYRQLPEEGLKFMVYLQKENIIDESGMPKERFSAEFPKEGPSILRIQQVVRGDSAAYFCASSPPTGGSYEQYFGPGTRLTVT.

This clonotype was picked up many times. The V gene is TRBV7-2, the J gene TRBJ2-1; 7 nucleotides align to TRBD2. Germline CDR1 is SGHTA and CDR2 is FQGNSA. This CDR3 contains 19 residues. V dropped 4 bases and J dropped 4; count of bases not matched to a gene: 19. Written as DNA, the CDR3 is TGTGCCAGCAGCTCGGGAGGTAGCGGGCTGACGACTTCATACAATGAGCAGTTCTTC. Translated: CASSSGGSGLTTSYNEQFF.

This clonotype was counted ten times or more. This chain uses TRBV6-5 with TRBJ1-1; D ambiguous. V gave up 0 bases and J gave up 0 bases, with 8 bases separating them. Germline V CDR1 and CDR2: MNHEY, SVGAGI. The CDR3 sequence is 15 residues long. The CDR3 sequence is CASSYSGGMNTEAFF. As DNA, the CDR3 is TGTGCCAGCAGTTACTCGGGAGGAATGAACACTGAAGCTTTCTTT.